These 20 T cell receptor beta chains share one sample of origin, sequenced in a study of blood T cell repertoires in COVID-19 (dated by TCRdb to 2020 to 2022). The library was built by means of the immunoSEQ multiplex PCR assay. The source is immuneACCESS, and TCRdb retained only in-frame sequences with V and J called. Part of the clones is not carried over; for the studies checked, unresolved V genes explain less than half of this, and the remainder is unexplained. The sample has around 260,000 clones on record, 85% of them singletons. The ten largest account for roughly 13% of the sample. Sequencing used peripheral blood. These receptors came from a human donor in a cohort sampled during active COVID-19.

The rearrangement uses TRBV6-5 and TRBJ1-4, with 8 nucleotides matching TRBD1. V lost 5 bases to trimming and J lost 7 bases; unmatched junction nucleotides: 9. Germline assignment: CDR1 MNHEY and CDR2 SVGAGI. This CDR3 has 15 residues. CDR3 loop: CASSPTGADGEKLFF. CDR3 sequence (DNA): TGTGCCAGCAGTCCGACAGGGGCCGATGGTGAAAAACTGTTTTTT.

The gene calls are TRBV6-4 and TRBJ2-3; TRBD2 agrees at 9 bases. The CDR3 is 15 amino acids. V shed 3 bases and J 11 bases; nucleotides not matched to a gene: 12. Germline V lookup: CDR1 MRHNA, CDR2 SNTAGT. The CDR3 DNA follows: TGTGCCAGCAGTGATCAGGCTAGCGGGATAGGAATGCAGTATTTT. It encodes CASSDQASGIGMQYF.

The genes are TRBV27 and TRBJ2-2; maybe TRBD2 (5 bases). The germline CDR1 and CDR2 sequences are MNHEY and SMNVEV (reference sequence). The length of the CDR3 is 15 residues. Trimming shortened V by 5 bases and J by 4 bases, and 14 bases separated the two germline ends. For the CDR3, the DNA is TGTGCCAGCAGTCCTGAGGGCCTGCTCACCGGGGAGCTGTTTTTT. As protein: CASSPEGLLTGELFF.

The gene calls are TRBV15 and TRBJ2-1; TRBD2 is a possible D gene (6 bases). CDR1 LNHNV and CDR2 YYDKDF come from the germline V gene (reference sequence). Trimming stripped 1 base from V and 2 bases from J, with 18 bases between. This CDR3 region has 18 residues. This chain's CDR3 is CATSRGGEAGSTYNEQFF. The CDR3 nucleotides read TGTGCCACCAGCAGAGGAGGGGAGGCGGGATCAACCTACAATGAGCAGTTCTTC.

The rearrangement joins TRBV7-8 to TRBJ1-4; D not certain. CDR3 length: 16 residues. V shed 2 bases and J shed 5 bases, with 15 bases lying between them. Germline CDR1 and CDR2: SGHVS and FQNEAQ. The CDR3 region is CASSLMGSGRNEKLFF. Here the CDR3 DNA reads TGTGCCAGCAGCTTAATGGGGTCGGGGAGAAATGAAAAACTGTTTTTT.

This rearrangement joins TRBV18 to TRBJ2-7, with D possibly matching TRBD1 (6 bases). The CDR3 runs 11 residues. From germline, CDR1 is KGHSH and CDR2 LQKENI. The germline V and J ends were trimmed by 2 bases and 7 bases, with 6 bases remaining between them. In nucleotides, the CDR3 is TGTGCCAGCTCACCAGACAGGGAGCAGTACTTC. Protein sequence: CASSPDREQYF.

This clone was found once. This rearrangement joins TRBV3-1 (or the pseudogene TRBV3-2) to TRBJ1-5; the match to TRBD1 covers 8 bases. The V segment lost 5 bases and the J segment 8 bases; nucleotides outside the gene matches: 5. CDR1 and CDR2 (germline): LGHDT, YNNKEL (reference sequence). CDR3 size: 13 residues. The CDR3 nucleotides are TGTGCCAGCAGCGGAATACAGGGGGAGCCCCAGCATTTT. Protein: CASSGIQGEPQHF.

The chain joins TRBV18 to TRBJ2-7; D perhaps matches TRBD2 (7 bases). The CDR3 spans 13 residues. Germline loops: CDR1 KGHSH, CDR2 LQKENI. Trimming left V 11 bases short and J 2 bases short, with 16 bases between. CDR3 sequence reads: CASRGGSPYEQYF. CDR3 nucleotide sequence: TGTGCCTCGAGGGGGGGCTCTCCCTACGAGCAGTACTTC.

The chain has TRBV5-1 and TRBJ1-4, with 7 bases matching TRBD1. Germline loops: CDR1 SGHRS, CDR2 YFSETQ. This CDR3 has 15 residues. After removal of 4 bases from V and 2 bases from J, the junction contained 5 bases not matched to a gene. CDR3 loop: CASSKDRVTNEKLFF. The CDR3 nucleotides are TGCGCCAGCAGCAAAGACAGGGTTACTAATGAAAAACTGTTTTTT.

This chain joins TRBV16 and TRBJ2-7, with a possible D match to TRBD1 (6 bases). From germline, CDR1 is KGHSY and CDR2 FQNENV. With 2 bases removed from V and 6 bases from J, the gap between germline ends came to 14 bases. The CDR3 totals 14 residues. CDR3 loop: CASSQMTGRTEQYF. The CDR3 bases are TGTGCCAGCAGCCAAATGACAGGTAGAACCGAGCAGTACTTC.

This clone occurred once. This rearrangement joins TRBV19 to TRBJ1-1; 9 bases are a match to TRBD1. Trimming took 5 bases from V and 5 from J; bases not matched to a gene: 6. Germline-derived CDR1 and CDR2 are LNHDA and SQIVND (reference sequence). This CDR3 has 14 residues. CDR3 DNA: TGTGCCAGTAGTCGGCTACAGGGGGCTACTGAAGCTTTCTTT. Translating it yields CASSRLQGATEAFF.

The chain employs TRBV6-2 or TRBV6-3 and TRBJ2-5, with 7 bases identical to TRBD2. The CDR3 is 14 amino acids. J gave up 5 bases and V 2 bases, and 5 bases lay outside the gene matches. Germline CDR1 MNHEY, CDR2 SVGEGT. The DNA for the CDR3 is TGTGCCAGCAGTTACGCGGGAGTAAGGGAGACCCAGTACTTC. It specifies CASSYAGVRETQYF.

V is TRBV12-3 or TRBV12-4 and J is TRBJ2-7; the match to TRBD1 covers 9 bases. The CDR3 length is 13 residues. The V gene end was trimmed by 4 bases and the J gene end by 4 bases; junction bases not matched to a gene: 2. CDR3: CASSWDRAYEQYF. The CDR3 coding sequence is TGTGCCAGCAGTTGGGACAGGGCTTACGAGCAGTACTTC.

The table lists this clone with a count of one. The genes are TRBV27 and TRBJ2-6; D ambiguous. V was cut by 6 bases and J by 0 bases, with 15 bases left in between. This CDR3 contains 17 residues. Germline CDR1 is MNHEY and CDR2 is SMNVEV (reference sequence). The CDR3 spells CASSLSYSLSGANVLTF. The CDR3 DNA sequence: TGTGCCAGCAGCCTTAGCTACTCTCTCTCTGGGGCCAACGTCCTGACTTTC.

This clone appeared a few times. This sequence joins TRBV21-1 and TRBJ1-1; the D call in the table, TRBD1, was not verified against the DNA. TRBV21-1 is assigned pseudogene status. This CDR3 has 15 amino acids. CDR3 amino acids: CASSKGPRGDTEAFF. The CDR3, as DNA: TGTGCCAGCAGCAAGGGCCCCAGGGGGGACACTGAAGCTTTCTTT.

The rearrangement uses TRBV6-5 and TRBJ1-1, with a tentative D call TRBD1 (6 bases). Germline V lookup: CDR1 MNHEY, CDR2 SVGAGI. The CDR3 is 14 amino acids. The CDR3 sequence: CVTGPGRGFTEAFF. Written as DNA, the CDR3 is TGTGTCACGGGCCCGGGCAGGGGATTTACTGAAGCTTTCTTT.

V and J are TRBV5-4 and TRBJ2-2; 12 nucleotides agree with TRBD1. This CDR3 is built from 16 residues. J lost 5 bases, V lost 0 bases, and 2 bases had no gene match. Germline V CDR1 and CDR2: SGHNT, YYREEE (reference sequence). The CDR3 is CASSLEGQGATGELFF. The CDR3 nucleotides read TGTGCCAGCAGCTTGGAGGGACAGGGGGCAACCGGGGAGCTGTTTTTT.

V is TRBV28 and J is TRBJ1-1; 8 positions match TRBD1. The CDR3 is 14 amino acids. CDR1 and CDR2 from the germline V gene are MDHEN and SYDVKM. J lost 1 base, V lost 4 bases, and 2 bases had no gene match. CDR3 coding DNA: TGTGCCAGCAGTTCCGACAGGGGGAACACTGAAGCTTTCTTT. This sequence encodes CASSSDRGNTEAFF.

The chain has TRBV5-6 and TRBJ1-4, with 7 bases aligning to TRBD1. The V and J ends lost 4 bases and 2 bases, in that order; junction bases with no gene match: 14. CDR3 length equals 18 residues. Germline V gives CDR1 SGHDT, CDR2 YYEEEE. The CDR3 DNA follows: TGTGCCAGCAGCCCTGGACCGGGACAGACCGTGACTAATGAAAAACTGTTTTTT. Amino acid sequence: CASSPGPGQTVTNEKLFF.

V usage is TRBV4-1 and J usage is TRBJ1-5; TRBD1 matches at 8 bases. The V and J ends lost 2 bases and 7 bases, in that order; junction bases with no gene match: 13. CDR1 is MGHRA, CDR2 YSYEKL, per germline. The length of the CDR3 is 17 residues. CDR3 amino acids: CASSQRNGQGAGQPQHF. CDR3 in DNA: TGCGCCAGCAGCCAACGAAATGGTCAGGGGGCAGGGCAGCCCCAGCATTTT.